Here is one T cell receptor (beta chain) with its context. Which antigen it targets is not known. No much larger clone exists at a distance of one base, and base qualities are not known. The CDR3 regions of human TCRbeta chains were analyzed by immunosequencing. The authors' analysis ran thus. Repertoire TCRs were checked for matches against a reference library of SARS-CoV-2-specific TCRs that had been generated using the MIRA antigen-specificity platform. Breadth was defined as the fraction of unique TCRs that were SARS-CoV-2-associated. Depth was defined as the fraction of total T cells that were SARS-CoV-2-associated. Each spike-specific TCR was assigned to its reactive spike region and to a CD4 or CD8 class using the MIRA data. Log10-transformed breadth and depth values were compared by one-way ANOVA with Sidak's multiple comparisons tests. TCRdb obtained this table from immuneACCESS and retained in-frame rearrangements with V and J assigned. These tables miss some clones; where compared with another copy, unresolved V genes account for less than half of the shortfall, and the remainder is unexplained. V and J calls and clone size follow that table, whereas D and trimming were derived from the DNA. In this sample the table shows nearly 35,000 clones, about 88% of which occur a single time. Approximately 6.6% of the sample is in the top ten clones.

These data belong to a study of T cell responses to AZD1222 COVID-19 vaccine (dated by TCRdb to about 2021). Context from the whole study: Because spike-specific TCR depth and breadth did not differ between the two schedules, AZD1222 recipients who got a second dose at roughly 4 weeks were pooled with those who got a second dose at roughly 12 weeks. A total of around 240 trial participants underwent TCR sequencing, of whom under 220 had received two doses of AZD1222 and about 26 had received two doses of the MenACWY control vaccine. Trial participants were enrolled into age subgroups of 18-55, 56-69 and 70-plus years, which contained 148, 28 and 57 TCR-sequenced participants, respectively.

The paper as a whole reports these results and caveats: Most participants were white British and females outnumbered males, and the authors suggested that clonal diversity may have been underestimated. Because no day 14 peak-response samples were available, repertoires were characterized only after the peak T cell response. A significant rise in spike-specific TCR breadth and depth was observed after two AZD1222 doses relative to day 0 and relative to MenACWY recipients. Only five to seven AZD1222 recipients were SARS-CoV-2 seropositive at baseline, limiting conclusions about previously exposed vaccinees. CD4 TCRs associated with the vaccine covered the entire spike protein, and the dominant responses were in regions 160-218 and 743-854. In the small 56-69-year group, the increase in depth fell short of significance, most likely because of low power. Nearly half of unique spike-specific TCRs reportedly recognized epitopes outside regions mutated in the B.1.351 and B.1.1.7 variants.

CDR3 length: 13 amino acids, cysteine to phenylalanine. The kept DNA is CDR3 alone, 39 bases in frame from the first base. V has 10 bases trimmed and J has 1 base trimmed; junction bases matching no gene number 3. Looking up the germline V gene yields CDR1 MDHEN and CDR2 SYDVKM. This specimen's time point label, interpreted: baseline before first vaccination. The vaccinee samples were drawn from two UK trials, COV001 and COV002, one of which was a single-blind randomized controlled phase 2/3 trial testing AZD1222 (ChAdOx1 nCoV-19) in healthy adults. Trial participant PBMC samples were collected at day 0 and day 28 after the second dose for TCRbeta chain sequencing.

The source of this sequence is an adult in good health. Material: peripheral blood, obtained on day 0 of AZD1222 vaccination. The chain uses TRBV28 and TRBJ2-2; 7 bases in the middle match TRBD1. The DNA is as follows: TGTGCCACCGGGGACAGGAACACCGGGGAGCTGTTTTTT. This encodes CATGDRNTGELFF.